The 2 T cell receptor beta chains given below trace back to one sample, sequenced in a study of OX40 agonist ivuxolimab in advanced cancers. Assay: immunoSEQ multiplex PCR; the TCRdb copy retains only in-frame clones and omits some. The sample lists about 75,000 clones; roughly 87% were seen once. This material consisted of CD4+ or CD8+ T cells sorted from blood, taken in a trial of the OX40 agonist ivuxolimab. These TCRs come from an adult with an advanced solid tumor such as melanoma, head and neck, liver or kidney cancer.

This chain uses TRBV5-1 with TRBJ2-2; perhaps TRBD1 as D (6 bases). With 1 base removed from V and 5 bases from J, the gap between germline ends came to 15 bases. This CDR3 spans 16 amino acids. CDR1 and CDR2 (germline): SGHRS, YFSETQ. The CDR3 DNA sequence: TGCGCCAGCAGCTTGAGGGCCAGGGGATCGACCGGGGAGCTGTTTTTT. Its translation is CASSLRARGSTGELFF.

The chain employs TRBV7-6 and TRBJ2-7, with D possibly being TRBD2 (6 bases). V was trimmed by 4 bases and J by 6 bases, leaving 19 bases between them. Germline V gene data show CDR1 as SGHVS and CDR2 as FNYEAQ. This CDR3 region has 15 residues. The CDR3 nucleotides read TGTGCCAGCAGCTCTAACCCCGGGGGAAAAGGCGAGCAGTACTTC. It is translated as CASSSNPGGKGEQYF.